This T cell receptor (beta chain) was captured by sequencing in a study of cytomegalovirus exposure and HLA in healthy donors. In the PCR, 60 Vbeta and 13 Jbeta primers were used. TCRdb's copy holds only in-frame clones and misses some; the assay was immunoSEQ multiplex PCR. This table holds 170,000 or so clones, approximately 80% found once. This receptor was identified in a man younger than 30 in good health and CMV-seronegative. Material for sequencing was PBMCs.

CDR3 residues: CASGLGLGHKETQYF. Here the CDR3 DNA reads TGTGCTAGTGGTTTGGGATTGGGACACAAAGAGACCCAGTACTTC. V is TRBV12-5 and J is TRBJ2-5; D is possibly TRBD1 (6 bases). The CDR3 is made up of 15 amino acids. V was cut by 1 base and J by 3 bases, with 12 bases left in between. CDR1 is LGHNT, CDR2 FRNRAP, per germline.